The 24 T cell receptor beta chains in this list originate from one sample, sequenced in a study of T cell responses to AZD1222 COVID-19 vaccine. TCRdb keeps only in-frame clones here, not all; method: immunoSEQ multiplex PCR. Seen here are over 150,000 clones, around 87% observed once, and the top ten hold 4% to 5.5%. This material consisted of peripheral blood, taken 28 days after the second AZD1222 dose. The receptors come from an adult who received the AZD1222 COVID-19 vaccine.

V and J are TRBV19 and TRBJ1-2; TRBD1 might be the D (5 bases). Germline assignment: CDR1 LNHDA and CDR2 SQIVND (reference sequence). This CDR3 has 14 residues. V was shortened by 7 bases and J by 1 base, with 13 bases between the two germline ends. CDR3 protein: CASKSTGYNYGYTF. CDR3 DNA sequence: TGTGCCAGTAAATCAACAGGATATAACTATGGCTACACCTTC.

This clone was recorded a few times. The chain employs TRBV12-3 or TRBV12-4 and TRBJ1-6; TRBD1 is a possible D gene (5 bases). With 7 bases removed from V and 13 bases from J, the gap between germline ends came to 14 bases. This CDR3 spans 12 amino acids. In nucleotides, the CDR3 is TGTGCCAGCACCCTTGTTGGGGGGCCCCTCCACTTT. Translating gives CASTLVGGPLHF.

The chain uses TRBV19 and TRBJ2-7; TRBD1 aligns across 8 bases. CDR3 length: 15 residues. In germline, CDR1 is LNHDA, CDR2 SQIVND (reference sequence). Losses at the gene ends were 5 bases for V and 4 bases for J; bases not matched to a gene: 10. The CDR3 here is CASSANRGSIYEQYF. The CDR3 nucleotides read TGTGCCAGTAGTGCCAACAGGGGGTCCATTTACGAGCAGTACTTC.

The chain has TRBV5-1 and TRBJ1-2; a possible D gene is TRBD1 (5 bases). Germline loops: CDR1 SGHRS, CDR2 YFSETQ. The CDR3 is 13 amino acids. V gave up 2 bases and J gave up 6 bases, with 11 bases separating them. CDR3 sequence (DNA): TGCGCCAGCAGCTTCGAAGGGGTGGATGGCTACACCTTC. Its translation: CASSFEGVDGYTF.

The V call is TRBV9, the J call TRBJ1-2; 11 bases are a match to TRBD1. CDR3 length: 15 residues. The junction had 11 bases not matched to a gene; V was cut back by 7 bases and J by 6 bases. CDR1 SGDLS and CDR2 YYNGEE come from the germline V gene. The CDR3 nucleotides read TGTGCCAGCGGACCTACAGGACAGGGGGCGAATGGCTACACCTTC. It is translated as CASGPTGQGANGYTF.

The chain carries TRBV7-2 and TRBJ2-7; unclear D gene. Germline loops: CDR1 SGHTA, CDR2 FQGNSA. The length of the CDR3 is 13 residues. Trimming left V 5 bases short and J 1 base short, with 9 bases between. The CDR3: CASSPTPSYEQYF. The CDR3 nucleotides read TGTGCCAGCAGCCCAACACCTTCCTACGAGCAGTACTTC.

This sequence joins TRBV5-1 and TRBJ1-1; 10 bases align to TRBD1. Germline loops: CDR1 SGHRS, CDR2 YFSETQ. Trimming took 3 bases from V and 0 from J; bases not matched to a gene: 14. CDR3 length: 19 residues. The chain's CDR3 is CASSWATGGSLRMNTEAFF. As DNA, the CDR3 is TGCGCCAGCAGCTGGGCGACAGGGGGCTCTCTCAGAATGAACACTGAAGCTTTCTTT. The complete variable domain, with remaining parts taken from reference TRBV5-1 and TRBJ1-1, reads KAGVTQTPRYLIKTRGQQVTLSCSPISGHRSVSWYQQTPGQGLQFLFEYFSETQRNKGNFPGRFSGRQFSNSRSEMNVSTLELGDSALYLCASSWATGGSLRMNTEAFFGQGTRLTVV.

The gene calls are TRBV6-5 and TRBJ1-1; D not resolved. Germline loops: CDR1 MNHEY, CDR2 SVGAGI. The CDR3 covers 14 residues. Deletions cut 0 bases from V and 3 bases from J, with 8 bases between. The CDR3 loop reads CASSYSGSHTEAFF. CDR3 sequence (DNA): TGTGCCAGCAGTTACTCAGGGTCCCACACTGAAGCTTTCTTT.

This chain uses TRBV2 with TRBJ2-2; a possible D gene is TRBD1 (6 bases). Germline CDR1 reads SNHLY; CDR2 reads FYNNEI. Trimming pared 4 bases from V and 1 base from J, leaving 7 bases between. The CDR3 extends over 14 amino acids. The CDR3, as DNA: TGTGCCAGCAGTGTGACAGGGAACACCGGGGAGCTGTTTTTT. It encodes CASSVTGNTGELFF. The full variable domain, its missing parts supplied by reference TRBV2 and TRBJ2-2, is EPEVTQTPSHQVTQMGQEVILRCVPISNHLYFYWYRQILGQKVEFLVSFYNNEISEKSEIFDDQFSVERPDGSNFTLKIRSTKLEDSAMYFCASSVTGNTGELFFGEGSRLTVL.

Remarks on this clone: Germline and junction disagree at one end, which may indicate a read error. The rearrangement joins TRBV29-1 to TRBJ1-2; 7 positions agree with TRBD1. This CDR3 has 11 residues. Germline CDR1 and CDR2: SQVTM and ANQGSEA. CDR3 bases: TGCAGCGTTGAAGCTAGAACGGGACAGACTTTC. Residues: CSVEARTGQTF.

The chain uses TRBV5-6 and TRBJ2-7; D gene unclear. Trimming pared 0 bases from V and 0 bases from J, leaving 4 bases between. There are 13 residues in the CDR3. Germline values: CDR1 SGHDT, CDR2 YYEEEE. The CDR3 spells CASSLGSSYEQYF. The CDR3 DNA reads TGTGCCAGCAGCTTGGGCAGCTCCTACGAGCAGTACTTC.

This clone was detected a few times. The rearrangement uses TRBV30 and TRBJ1-2, with D maybe TRBD1 (5 bases). The CDR3 runs to 12 residues. Germline assignment: CDR1 GTSNPN and CDR2 SVGIG (reference sequence). V gave up 0 bases and J gave up 8 bases, with 10 bases separating them. Here the CDR3 reads CAWSVGAGGYTF. CDR3 in DNA: TGTGCCTGGAGTGTAGGGGCAGGAGGCTACACCTTC.

The chain has TRBV7-2 and TRBJ1-4; D is uncertain. CDR3 size: 15 residues. V lost 4 bases to trimming and J lost 12 bases, with 21 bases between them. CDR1 and CDR2 from the germline V gene are SGHTA and FQGNSA. The DNA of the CDR3 is TGTGCCAGCAGCTCCCACAGCTCCCGAATGCAAGAACTGTTTTTT. Translated: CASSSHSSRMQELFF.

This clone was recorded once. V usage is TRBV7-2 and J usage is TRBJ2-7; 7 nucleotides align to TRBD1. The V segment lost 1 base and the J segment 0 bases; nucleotides outside the gene matches: 3. CDR3 size: 15 residues. The V gene's germline CDR1 is SGHTA and CDR2 FQGNSA. In DNA form, the CDR3 reads TGTGCCAGCAGCTTAGTCCGGGACAGCTCCTACGAGCAGTACTTC. Encoded protein: CASSLVRDSSYEQYF.

Worth noting for this clone: Other DNA sequences in this specimen translate into the identical CDR3. The J gene is TRBJ1-1, the V gene TRBV18; D ambiguous. V lost 6 bases and J 0 bases, leaving 8 bases between the germline ends. The germline V gene encodes CDR1 KGHSH and CDR2 LQKENI. The CDR3 totals 13 residues. The chain's CDR3 is CASSPSVNTEAFF. The DNA of the CDR3 is TGTGCCAGCTCCCCAAGCGTGAACACTGAAGCTTTCTTT.

This chain uses TRBV24-1 with TRBJ1-2; D gene uncertain. From germline, CDR1 is KGHDR and CDR2 SFDVKD. V lost 12 bases and J 2 bases, leaving 24 bases between the germline ends. CDR3 length: 16 residues. CDR3 coding DNA: TGTGCCCCCCCAGGTCAGGCCCTCCTGTGGAACTATGGCTACACCTTC. It is translated as CAPPGQALLWNYGYTF.

The genes are TRBV14 and TRBJ2-7; perhaps TRBD1 as D (5 bases). The germline V and J ends were trimmed by 4 bases and 2 bases, with 18 bases remaining between them. The germline gives CDR1 SGHDN, CDR2 FVKESK. CDR3 length: 16 amino acids. The CDR3 DNA reads as TGTGCCAGCAGCCCAAGGATCGGACAAACCACCTACGAGCAGTACTTC. It encodes CASSPRIGQTTYEQYF. The complete variable domain, with remaining parts taken from reference TRBV14 and TRBJ2-7, reads EAGVTQFPSHSVIEKGQTVTLRCDPISGHDNLYWYRRVMGKEIKFLLHFVKESKQDESGMPNNRFLAERTGGTYSTLKVQPAELEDSGVYFCASSPRIGQTTYEQYFGPGTRLTVT.

The chain employs TRBV7-2 and TRBJ2-3; the D is unclear. The germline gives CDR1 SGHTA, CDR2 FQGNSA. The CDR3 covers 12 residues. Trimming shortened V by 5 bases and J by 2 bases, and 5 bases separated the two germline ends. DNA for the CDR3: TGTGCCAGCAGCCCCTTCACAGATACGCAGTATTTT. Amino acids: CASSPFTDTQYF.

The gene calls are TRBV11-2 and TRBJ2-2; D might be TRBD2 (6 bases). V gave up 6 bases and J gave up 2 bases, with 13 bases separating them. The germline V gene has CDR1 SGHAT and CDR2 FQNNGV. The CDR3 has 15 residues. The CDR3 loop reads CASRAGGPNTGELFF. CDR3 sequence (DNA): TGTGCCAGCAGGGCCGGAGGGCCAAACACCGGGGAGCTGTTTTTT.

The V gene is TRBV2, the J gene TRBJ2-7; 8 nucleotides agree with TRBD2. The CDR3 loop spans 15 amino acids. Germline V gene sequence: CDR1 SNHLY, CDR2 FYNNEI. The junction had 9 bases not matched to a gene; V was cut back by 6 bases and J by 2 bases. In DNA form, the CDR3 reads TGTGCCAGCAGGGGAAGTAGCGGGGCTGCCTACGAGCAGTACTTC. Translated: CASRGSSGAAYEQYF.

The rearrangement joins TRBV3-1 (or the pseudogene TRBV3-2) to TRBJ2-1, with D possibly matching TRBD1 (5 bases). Trimming took 4 bases from V and 0 from J, leaving 13 bases between them. CDR3 length: 16 residues. CDR1 is LGHDT, CDR2 YNNKEL, per germline (reference sequence). DNA of the CDR3: TGTGCCAGCAGCCTCGTGCGGACAAGCTCCTACAATGAGCAGTTCTTC. Its protein product is CASSLVRTSSYNEQFF.

The chain employs TRBV11-3 and TRBJ2-2; maybe TRBD2 (6 bases). Between the trimmed V and J ends, which lost 5 bases and 7 bases, there was a span of 17 bases. The germline gives CDR1 SGHNT, CDR2 YENEEA. The CDR3 loop spans 15 amino acids. CDR3 in DNA: TGTGCCAGCAGCCTACACGCGGGGCTAGGCGGGGAGCTGTTTTTT. This gives the protein CASSLHAGLGGELFF.

The chain uses TRBV7-2 and TRBJ2-6; D call uncertain. V dropped 1 base and J dropped 3 bases, with 10 bases sitting between them. CDR3 length equals 16 residues. Germline-derived CDR1 and CDR2 are SGHTA and FQGNSA. The CDR3 sequence: CASSLVGRVGANVLTF. Written as DNA, the CDR3 is TGTGCCAGCAGCTTAGTGGGTAGGGTTGGGGCCAACGTCCTGACTTTC.

Here the CDR3 reads CASSLSVTGLNGYTF. In DNA form, the CDR3 reads TGTGCCAGCAGTTTGTCCGTGACAGGGTTGAATGGCTACACCTTC. The chain employs TRBV27 and TRBJ1-2, with 7 bases matching TRBD1. Per germline, CDR1 MNHEY and CDR2 SMNVEV (reference sequence). The V gene end was trimmed by 3 bases and the J gene end by 6 bases; junction bases not matched to a gene: 10. CDR3 size: 15 residues.